The clone carrying this TCR beta chain occurred a few times. The antigen is undetermined. MiXCR, applied by TCRdb to the reads, yields one record per CDR3 protein. This sample carries about 71,000 distinct CDR3 sequences, roughly 20% of them seen once, and the ten largest clones take roughly 62%. The germline V gene encodes CDR1 SGHAT and CDR2 FQNNGV. Trimming stripped 0 bases from V and 6 bases from J, with 9 bases between. This CDR3 contains 13 residues. The data derive from a study of T cell repertoires in cytomegalovirus infection. Overall study: Well-studied HLA-B-restricted epitopes and recently identified HLA-C-restricted epitopes of CMV were both used in the study. Study-wide points: There were HLA-C-restricted CMV-specific TCR beta clonotypes dominating the ex vivo response.

The sequence derives from a human donor in good health (CMV status not recorded). Some clones in this sample may be carry-over from other donors' samples. Source: CD8+ T cells from cultured PBMCs, taken from culture after CMV antigen stimulation. The chain recombines TRBV11-2 with TRBJ2-7; D unresolved. The CDR3 DNA reads as TGTGCCAGCAGCTTAGAGGTGGGAACCGAGCAGTACTTC. Encoded protein: CASSLEVGTEQYF.